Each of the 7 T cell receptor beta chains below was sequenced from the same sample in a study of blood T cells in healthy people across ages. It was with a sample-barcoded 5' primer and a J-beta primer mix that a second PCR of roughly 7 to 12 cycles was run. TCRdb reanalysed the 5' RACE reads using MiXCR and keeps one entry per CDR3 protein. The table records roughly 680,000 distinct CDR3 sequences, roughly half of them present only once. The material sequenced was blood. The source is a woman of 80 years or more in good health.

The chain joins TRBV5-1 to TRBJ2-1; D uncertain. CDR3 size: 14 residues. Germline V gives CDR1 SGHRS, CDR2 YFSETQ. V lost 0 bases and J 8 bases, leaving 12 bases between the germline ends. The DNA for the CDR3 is TGCGCCAGCAGCTTGGATGGGATGTTCGATGAGCAGTTCTTC. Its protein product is CASSLDGMFDEQFF.

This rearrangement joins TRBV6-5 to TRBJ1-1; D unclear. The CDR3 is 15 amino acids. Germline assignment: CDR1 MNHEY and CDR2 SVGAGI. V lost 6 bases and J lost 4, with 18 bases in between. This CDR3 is CASSYGVSMRTEAFF. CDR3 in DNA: TGTGCCAGCAGCTACGGGGTCTCAATGCGCACTGAAGCTTTCTTT.

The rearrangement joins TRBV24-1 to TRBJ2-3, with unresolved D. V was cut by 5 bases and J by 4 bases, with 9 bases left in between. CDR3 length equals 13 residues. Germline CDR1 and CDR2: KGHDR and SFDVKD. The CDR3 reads CATSGLWADTQYF. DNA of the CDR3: TGTGCCACCAGTGGCCTGTGGGCAGATACGCAGTATTTT.

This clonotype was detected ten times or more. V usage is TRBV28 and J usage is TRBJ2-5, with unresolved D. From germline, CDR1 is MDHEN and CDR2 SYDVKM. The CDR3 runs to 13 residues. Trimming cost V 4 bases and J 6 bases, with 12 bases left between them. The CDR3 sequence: CASSSGPHQTQYF. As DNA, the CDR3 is TGTGCCAGCAGTTCAGGCCCTCACCAGACCCAGTACTTC.

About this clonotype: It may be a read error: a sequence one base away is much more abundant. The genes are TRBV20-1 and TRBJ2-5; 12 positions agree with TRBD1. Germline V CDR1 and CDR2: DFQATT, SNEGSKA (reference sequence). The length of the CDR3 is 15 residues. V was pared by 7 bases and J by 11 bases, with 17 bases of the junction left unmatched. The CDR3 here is CSVYPRDRGLNEQYF. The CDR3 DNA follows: TGCAGTGTCTATCCGCGGGACAGGGGGCTCAATGAGCAGTACTTC.

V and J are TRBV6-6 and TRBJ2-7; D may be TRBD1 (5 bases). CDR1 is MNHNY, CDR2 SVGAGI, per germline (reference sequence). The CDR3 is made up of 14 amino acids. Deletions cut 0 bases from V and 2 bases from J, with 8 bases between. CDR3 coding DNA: TGTGCCAGCAGTTACTCTCAGGGCACCTACGAGCAGTACTTC. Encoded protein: CASSYSQGTYEQYF.

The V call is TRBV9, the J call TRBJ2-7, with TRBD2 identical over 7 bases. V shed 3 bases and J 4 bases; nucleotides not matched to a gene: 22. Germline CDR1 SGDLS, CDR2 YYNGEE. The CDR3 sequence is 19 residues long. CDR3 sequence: CASSAKGDSGRAGSYEQYF. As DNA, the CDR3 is TGTGCCAGCAGCGCCAAAGGGGATAGTGGGAGGGCCGGGAGTTACGAGCAGTACTTC.